These 27 T cell receptor beta chains were sequenced from one sample in a study of long-term antiretroviral therapy in people with HIV. Survey level was the resolution at which the v3.0 immunoSEQ assay ran. Data came from immunoSEQ multiplex PCR; TCRdb stores just in-frame clones and leaves some out. The data show approximately 18,000 clones, with 65% to 85% seen just once and roughly 4.5% held by the top ten. Source: unsorted PBMCs, taken 0.1 years before starting antiretroviral therapy. The receptors derive from a young man with HIV.

The chain joins TRBV19 to TRBJ2-3, with D perhaps matching TRBD1 or TRBD2 (5 bases each). The germline gives CDR1 LNHDA, CDR2 SQIVND (reference sequence). Trimming left V 6 bases short and J 2 bases short, with 15 bases between. The CDR3 is 15 residues long. CDR3 loop: CASSLGQGTTDTQYF. The CDR3 nucleotides read TGTGCCAGTAGCCTGGGTCAAGGGACCACAGATACGCAGTATTTT.

The chain is built from TRBV28 and TRBJ2-7; D is undetermined. This CDR3 is 13 amino acids long. Between the trimmed V and J ends, which lost 3 bases and 6 bases, there was a span of 12 bases. The germline CDR1 and CDR2 sequences are MDHEN and SYDVKM. The CDR3 DNA reads TGTGCCAGCAGTTTCTCGTTGGCGTTCGAGCAGTACTTC. It translates to CASSFSLAFEQYF.

This clone has just a few counts. The chain couples TRBV18 to TRBJ2-7; tentatively, D is TRBD2 (6 bases). V lost 5 bases to trimming and J lost 5 bases, with 25 bases between them. CDR1 KGHSH and CDR2 LQKENI come from the germline V gene. This CDR3 is built from 17 residues. The CDR3 DNA reads as TGTGCCAGCTCAAGGGGACTTTTTTCCCCCAATTGGGACGAGCAGTACTTC. Translating gives CASSRGLFSPNWDEQYF. Looking up the rest from reference TRBV18 and TRBJ2-7 gives the full variable domain: NAGVMQNPRHLVRRRGQEARLRCSPMKGHSHVYWYRQLPEEGLKFMVYLQKENIIDESGMPKERFSAEFPKEGPSILRIQQVVRGDSAAYFCASSRGLFSPNWDEQYFGPGTRLTVT.

This clone was found a few times. This chain links TRBV27 with TRBJ2-7, with 11 bases lining up with TRBD1. The CDR3 has 15 residues. Looked up from germline, CDR1 is MNHEY and CDR2 is SMNVEV (reference sequence). V shed 0 bases and J 5 bases; nucleotides not matched to a gene: 3. The CDR3 sequence is CASSLSGTGGNEQYF. The CDR3 DNA follows: TGTGCCAGCAGTTTATCGGGGACAGGGGGTAACGAGCAGTACTTC.

This chain connects TRBV7-2 to TRBJ2-7; D is undetermined. In germline, CDR1 is SGHTA, CDR2 FQGNSA. V was clipped by 4 bases and J by 0 bases, with 10 bases between them. The length of the CDR3 is 14 residues. The CDR3 is CASSSNSISYEQYF. The CDR3 nucleotides are TGTGCCAGCAGCTCTAACTCCATCTCCTACGAGCAGTACTTC.

V is TRBV5-1 and J is TRBJ2-5; 8 bases line up with TRBD1. The CDR3 extends over 15 amino acids. Germline CDR1 is SGHRS and CDR2 is YFSETQ. J lost 5 bases, V lost 3 bases, and 9 bases had no gene match. The CDR3: CASSSQGAFAETQYF. The CDR3 DNA reads TGCGCCAGCAGCTCCCAGGGGGCATTTGCGGAGACCCAGTACTTC.

The chain links TRBV19 to TRBJ1-5; possibly TRBD1 for D (5 bases). The ends were cut back, 2 bases at V and 0 bases at J, with 8 bases in the middle. Germline CDR1 and CDR2: LNHDA and SQIVND (reference sequence). This CDR3 comprises 15 residues. This CDR3 is CASSIQGYSNQPQHF. The DNA of the CDR3 is TGTGCCAGTAGTATACAGGGATATAGCAATCAGCCCCAGCATTTT.

The V call is TRBV28, the J call TRBJ2-2; D is undetermined. The CDR3 has 12 residues. V was trimmed by 5 bases and J by 11 bases, leaving 12 bases between them. Germline assignment: CDR1 MDHEN and CDR2 SYDVKM. CDR3 in DNA: TGTGCCAGCAGTCAGCTACCTCCAGAGCTGTTTTTT. It codes for CASSQLPPELFF.

V usage is TRBV5-4 and J usage is TRBJ2-1, with 7 bases identical to TRBD1. CDR3 size: 15 residues. J gave up 8 bases and V 0 bases, and 8 bases lay outside the gene matches. Germline CDR1 is SGHNT and CDR2 is YYREEE (reference sequence). The CDR3 sequence: CASSLAMTGLYEQFF. The CDR3 bases are TGTGCCAGCAGCTTGGCTATGACAGGGTTGTATGAGCAGTTCTTC.

The chain has TRBV7-9 and TRBJ1-2; 8 bases agree with TRBD1. Trimming at V came to 5 bases and at J to 8 bases, leaving 4 bases not matched to a gene. CDR3 length equals 12 residues. CDR1 is SEHNR, CDR2 FQNEAQ, per germline (reference sequence). Written as DNA, the CDR3 is TGTGCCAGCAGCCCGACAGGGGTCGGCTACACCTTC. Translation: CASSPTGVGYTF.

The chain is built from TRBV18 and TRBJ2-3; D call uncertain. V lost 3 bases to trimming and J lost 8 bases, with 15 bases between them. Germline V gives CDR1 KGHSH, CDR2 LQKENI. The CDR3 has 14 residues. The CDR3 region has the DNA TGTGCCAGCTCACCCGACACCGTATTGGGTACGCAGTATTTT. It codes for CASSPDTVLGTQYF. The variable domain in full, with the rest retrieved from reference TRBV18 and TRBJ2-3, is NAGVMQNPRHLVRRRGQEARLRCSPMKGHSHVYWYRQLPEEGLKFMVYLQKENIIDESGMPKERFSAEFPKEGPSILRIQQVVRGDSAAYFCASSPDTVLGTQYFGPGTRLTVL.

The chain has TRBV5-1 and TRBJ2-4, with 16 bases aligning to TRBD2. The V gene end was trimmed by 7 bases and the J gene end by 2 bases; junction bases not matched to a gene: 15. The length of the CDR3 is 20 residues. The germline CDR1 and CDR2 sequences are SGHRS and YFSETQ. For the CDR3, the DNA is TGCGCCAGCTGCCGAAACCCGGGACTAGCGGGGGGGGACACCAAAAACATTCAGTACTTC. It codes for CASCRNPGLAGGDTKNIQYF.

V is TRBV5-1 and J is TRBJ2-1; the D gene could be TRBD1 or TRBD2 (5 bases each). Germline CDR1 SGHRS, CDR2 YFSETQ. Between the trimmed V and J ends, which lost 3 bases and 7 bases, there was a span of 17 bases. The CDR3 is made up of 15 amino acids. The DNA of the CDR3 is TGCGCCAGCAGCTGGGGACCTCGGGCAGTAAATGAGCAGTTCTTC. The encoded protein is CASSWGPRAVNEQFF.

This clone has a handful of counts. The chain combines TRBV2 with TRBJ2-3; weak D call: TRBD2 (5 bases). The CDR3 consists of 15 residues. V lost 5 bases and J 2 bases, leaving 14 bases between the germline ends. Germline V CDR1 and CDR2: SNHLY, FYNNEI. CDR3 nucleotide sequence: TGTGCCAGCAGTCGTCTCTTCGGGGACACAGATACGCAGTATTTT. Protein: CASSRLFGDTDTQYF.

This chain connects TRBV28 to TRBJ1-5; 8 positions agree with TRBD1. The germline V gene encodes CDR1 MDHEN and CDR2 SYDVKM. CDR3 length equals 14 residues. Losses at the gene ends were 6 bases for V and 6 bases for J; bases not matched to a gene: 7. In DNA, the CDR3 is TGTGCCAGCAGCCCGGGACAGGTGACTCAGCCCCAGCATTTT. This sequence encodes CASSPGQVTQPQHF.

This chain uses TRBV7-2 with TRBJ2-3; weak D call: TRBD1 (5 bases). V gave up 1 base and J gave up 15 bases, with 11 bases separating them. CDR1 and CDR2 from the germline V gene are SGHTA and FQGNSA. There are 11 residues in the CDR3. DNA for the CDR3: TGTGCCAGCAGCTTAGGACAGTTGAACTATTTT. It yields the protein CASSLGQLNYF.

The chain couples TRBV13 to TRBJ1-5, with 7 bases identical to TRBD1. V lost 8 bases and J lost 2; bases outside the gene matches: 12. Germline CDR1 is PRHDT and CDR2 is FYEKMQ (reference sequence). The CDR3 has 16 amino acids. CDR3 loop: CASRRARGPGNQPQHF. DNA of the CDR3: TGTGCCAGCCGCCGGGCAAGGGGGCCGGGCAATCAGCCCCAGCATTTT.

This clone was seen only a few times. The J gene is TRBJ2-1, the V gene TRBV7-9, with 11 bases lining up with TRBD2. Germline trimming cut 4 bases from V and 3 bases from J; bases unmatched to any gene: 11. The CDR3 length is 18 residues. CDR1 is SEHNR and CDR2 is FQNEAQ in the germline V gene (reference sequence). CDR3 region: CASSSSGTSGLVYNEQFF. Written as DNA, the CDR3 is TGTGCCAGCAGCTCCTCCGGGACTAGCGGTCTCGTCTACAATGAGCAGTTCTTC.

This chain uses TRBV5-4 with TRBJ2-7, with D unclear. The CDR3 is 14 amino acids. V lost 4 bases and J 1 base, leaving 12 bases between the germline ends. Germline assignment: CDR1 SGHNT and CDR2 YYREEE (reference sequence). DNA of the CDR3: TGTGCCAGCAGCCCGGACGGAAATTCCTACGAGCAGTACTTC. Amino acids: CASSPDGNSYEQYF.

This chain links TRBV4-1 with TRBJ1-3, with D possibly being TRBD1 (5 bases). The V gene lost 4 bases and the J gene lost 0 bases, with 16 bases spanning the gap. The CDR3 length is 17 residues. Germline V lookup: CDR1 MGHRA, CDR2 YSYEKL. CDR3 in amino acids: CASSPQPLGTSGNTIYF. DNA for the CDR3: TGCGCCAGCAGCCCTCAACCGTTGGGGACCTCTGGAAACACCATATATTTT.

The CDR3, as DNA: TGTGCCAGCAGTTGGGGCGCAGGGCCCCAGCATTTT. Translated: CASSWGAGPQHF. The genes are TRBV6-5 and TRBJ1-5; tentative D call: TRBD1 (5 bases). CDR3 length equals 12 residues. Germline assignment: CDR1 MNHEY and CDR2 SVGAGI. The germline V and J ends were trimmed by 4 bases and 9 bases, with 10 bases remaining between them.

This sequence joins TRBV19 and TRBJ2-7, with TRBD2 matching 12 bases. V shed 5 bases and J 3 bases; nucleotides not matched to a gene: 5. The CDR3 runs 15 residues. The germline CDR1 and CDR2 sequences are LNHDA and SQIVND (reference sequence). For the CDR3, the DNA is TGTGCCAGTAGTCAGCCGACTAGCGGGAGCTACGAGCAGTACTTC. Its protein is CASSQPTSGSYEQYF.

CDR3 amino acids: CASSPSRERVTEAFF. CDR3 DNA: TGTGCCAGCAGTCCCAGTAGGGAAAGGGTTACTGAAGCTTTCTTT. The genes are TRBV27 and TRBJ1-1; D is undetermined. Trimming pared 5 bases from V and 5 bases from J, leaving 18 bases between. CDR3 length equals 15 residues. Per the germline V gene, CDR1 is MNHEY and CDR2 is SMNVEV (reference sequence).

The chain links TRBV28 to TRBJ2-1, with 9 bases identical to TRBD2. Germline lookup yields CDR1 MDHEN and CDR2 SYDVKM. This CDR3 has 12 residues. The junction had 3 bases not matched to a gene; V was cut back by 6 bases and J by 9 bases. The CDR3 spells CASSLAGVEQFF. The CDR3 DNA reads TGTGCCAGCAGCTTAGCGGGAGTTGAGCAGTTCTTC.

The genes are TRBV28 and TRBJ2-3, with TRBD2 identical over 11 bases. The CDR3 spans 16 residues. Germline V gene sequence: CDR1 MDHEN, CDR2 SYDVKM. The J segment lost 0 bases and the V segment lost 6 bases, leaving 5 bases of the junction unmatched. CDR3 nucleotide sequence: TGTGCCAGCAGCCCTTGGACTAGCGGGAGCACAGATACGCAGTATTTT. It encodes CASSPWTSGSTDTQYF. Supplemented by reference TRBV28 and TRBJ2-3, the full variable domain reads DVKVTQSSRYLVKRTGEKVFLECVQDMDHENMFWYRQDPGLGLRLIYFSYDVKMKEKGDIPEGYSVSREKKERFSLILESASTNQTSMYLCASSPWTSGSTDTQYFGPGTRLTVL.

CDR3: CASSSKTGGKVYGYTF. The CDR3 DNA follows: TGTGCCAGCAGCTCAAAAACAGGGGGCAAGGTCTATGGCTACACCTTC. This rearrangement joins TRBV7-2 to TRBJ1-2; 9 nucleotides align to TRBD1. V shed 4 bases, J shed 4 bases, and the junction held 10 bases outside the gene matches. The CDR3 is made up of 16 amino acids. In germline, CDR1 is SGHTA, CDR2 FQGNSA.

The chain recombines TRBV28 with TRBJ2-3; 11 nucleotides match TRBD2. The CDR3 sequence is 16 residues long. Trimming at V came to 4 bases and at J to 2 bases, leaving 5 bases not matched to a gene. CDR1 and CDR2 from the germline V gene are MDHEN and SYDVKM. The CDR3 spells CASSSGTSGLTDTQYF. In nucleotides, the CDR3 is TGTGCCAGCAGTTCCGGGACTAGCGGCCTCACAGATACGCAGTATTTT.